This T cell receptor beta chain was observed in a study of immune evolution from preneoplasia to lung adenocarcinoma. Whole-study findings and limits: Top clone share appeared to fall from AAH through AIS, MIA, adenocarcinoma.

Patient tissue came from resections in Japan or China, 2014–2017. H&E slides confirmed each diagnosis, reviewed by two pathologists independently. The V end was cut by 8 bases, the J end by 4 bases, with 17 bases between. There are 14 residues in the CDR3. The germline V gene has CDR1 SQVTM and CDR2 ANQGSEA. As concerns this clone: Its matching antigen is unknown.

Data came from immunoSEQ multiplex PCR; TCRdb stores just in-frame clones and leaves some out. The data contain about 2,700 clones, around 75% of them singletons. The sample consisted of FFPE invasive lung adenocarcinoma tissue. This receptor was taken from a person aged 55-80 years with invasive lung adenocarcinoma. The rearrangement links TRBV29-1 to TRBJ2-2, with D perhaps TRBD1 or TRBD2 (5 bases each). CDR3 region: CSHLPLGVTGELFF. CDR3 DNA sequence: TGCAGCCACCTCCCCCTGGGGGTCACCGGGGAGCTGTTTTTT.